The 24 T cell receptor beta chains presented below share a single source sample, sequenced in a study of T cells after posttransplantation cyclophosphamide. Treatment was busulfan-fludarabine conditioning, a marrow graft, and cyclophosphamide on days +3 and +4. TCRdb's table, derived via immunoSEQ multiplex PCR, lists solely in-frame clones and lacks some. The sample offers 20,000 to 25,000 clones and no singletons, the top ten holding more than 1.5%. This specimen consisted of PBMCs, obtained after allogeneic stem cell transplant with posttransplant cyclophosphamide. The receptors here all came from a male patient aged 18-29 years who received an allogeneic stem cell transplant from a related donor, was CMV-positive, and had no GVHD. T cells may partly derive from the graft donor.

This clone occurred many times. CDR3 nucleotide sequence: TGTGCCAGTAGTGTCGCCGGGACAGGGAACTCCTACGAGCAGTACTTC. Translating it yields CASSVAGTGNSYEQYF. The chain employs TRBV19 and TRBJ2-7; 9 bases align to TRBD1. Germline-derived CDR1 and CDR2 are LNHDA and SQIVND (reference sequence). The V gene end was trimmed by 5 bases and the J gene end by 0 bases; junction bases not matched to a gene: 8. The CDR3 covers 16 residues.

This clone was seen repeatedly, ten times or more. The CDR3 is CASSQRLSYEQYF. The CDR3 nucleotides are TGTGCCAGCAGCCAACGACTCTCCTACGAGCAGTACTTC. The genes are TRBV14 and TRBJ2-7; D is ambiguous. The CDR3 has 13 amino acids. Trimming left V 2 bases short and J 0 bases short, with 5 bases between. Germline V gene sequence: CDR1 SGHDN, CDR2 FVKESK.

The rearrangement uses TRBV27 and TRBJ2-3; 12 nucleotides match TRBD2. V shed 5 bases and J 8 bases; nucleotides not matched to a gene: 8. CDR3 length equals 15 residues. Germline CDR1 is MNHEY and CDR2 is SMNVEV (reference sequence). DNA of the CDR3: TGTGCCAGCAGTCAAACTAGCGGGGGGCTCCTTACGCAGTATTTT. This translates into CASSQTSGGLLTQYF.

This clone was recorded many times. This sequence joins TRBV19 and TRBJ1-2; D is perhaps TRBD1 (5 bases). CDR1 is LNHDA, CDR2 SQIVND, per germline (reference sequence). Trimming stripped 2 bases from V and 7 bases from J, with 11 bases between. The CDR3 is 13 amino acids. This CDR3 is CASSIPLQGGYTF. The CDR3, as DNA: TGTGCCAGTAGTATACCCCTCCAGGGTGGCTACACCTTC.

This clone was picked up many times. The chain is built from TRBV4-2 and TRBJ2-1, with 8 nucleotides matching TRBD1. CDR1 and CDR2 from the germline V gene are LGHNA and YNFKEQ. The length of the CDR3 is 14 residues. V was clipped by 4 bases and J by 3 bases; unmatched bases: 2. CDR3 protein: CASSPTGVYNEQFF. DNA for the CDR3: TGTGCCAGCAGCCCGACAGGGGTCTACAATGAGCAGTTCTTC.

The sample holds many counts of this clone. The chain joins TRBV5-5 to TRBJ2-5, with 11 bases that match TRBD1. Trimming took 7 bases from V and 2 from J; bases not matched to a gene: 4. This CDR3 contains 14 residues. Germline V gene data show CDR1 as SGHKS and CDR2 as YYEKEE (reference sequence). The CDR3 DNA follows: TGTGCCAGCTCGGGGACAGGGGGACAAGAGACCCAGTACTTC. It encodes CASSGTGGQETQYF.

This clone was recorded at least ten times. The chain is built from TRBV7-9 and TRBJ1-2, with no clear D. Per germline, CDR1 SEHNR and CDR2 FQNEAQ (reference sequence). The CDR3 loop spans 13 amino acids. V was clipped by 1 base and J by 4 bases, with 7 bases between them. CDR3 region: CASSLGHLYGYTF. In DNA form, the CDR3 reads TGTGCCAGCAGCTTAGGACACCTCTATGGCTACACCTTC.

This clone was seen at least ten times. This chain's CDR3 is CASSQFRTNTEAFF. CDR3 DNA: TGCGCCAGCAGCCAATTTAGAACGAACACTGAAGCTTTCTTT. The chain is built from TRBV4-3 and TRBJ1-1; D gene uncertain. Germline loops: CDR1 LGHNA, CDR2 YSLEER. The CDR3 loop spans 14 amino acids. Trimming stripped 2 bases from V and 1 base from J, with 8 bases between.

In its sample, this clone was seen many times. The CDR3 DNA is TGTGCCAGCAGCGAATTCCCCCATCAGGGGGAATATGGCTACACCTTC. This translates into CASSEFPHQGEYGYTF. The chain couples TRBV6-1 to TRBJ1-2, with 7 nucleotides matching TRBD1. Trimming at V came to 6 bases and at J to 5 bases, leaving 15 bases not matched to a gene. CDR3 size: 16 residues. CDR1 and CDR2 from the germline V gene are MNHNS and SASEGT.

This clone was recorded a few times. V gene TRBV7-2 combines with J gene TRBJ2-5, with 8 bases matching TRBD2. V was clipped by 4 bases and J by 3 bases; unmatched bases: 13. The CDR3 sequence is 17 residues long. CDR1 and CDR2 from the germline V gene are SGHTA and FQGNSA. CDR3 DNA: TGTGCCAGCAGCTCCGACTTTAGCGGGGCAGCTGAAGAGACCCAGTACTTC. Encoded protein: CASSSDFSGAAEETQYF.

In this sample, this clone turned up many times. This CDR3 reads CAIKPRTGGTGELFF. DNA of the CDR3: TGTGCCATCAAACCCCGGACAGGGGGCACCGGGGAGCTGTTTTTT. The chain recombines TRBV10-3 with TRBJ2-2, with 10 bases fitting TRBD1. The germline V gene encodes CDR1 ENHRY and CDR2 SYGVKD. CDR3 length: 15 amino acids. Trimming removed 7 bases from V and 4 bases from J; junction bases left unmatched: 6.

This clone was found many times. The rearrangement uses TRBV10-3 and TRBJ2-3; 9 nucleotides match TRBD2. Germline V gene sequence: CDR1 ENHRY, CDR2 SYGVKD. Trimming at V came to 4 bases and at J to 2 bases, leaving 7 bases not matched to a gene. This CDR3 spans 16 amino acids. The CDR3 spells CAISVLAGASTDTQYF. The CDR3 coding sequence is TGTGCCATCAGTGTATTAGCGGGAGCCTCCACAGATACGCAGTATTTT.

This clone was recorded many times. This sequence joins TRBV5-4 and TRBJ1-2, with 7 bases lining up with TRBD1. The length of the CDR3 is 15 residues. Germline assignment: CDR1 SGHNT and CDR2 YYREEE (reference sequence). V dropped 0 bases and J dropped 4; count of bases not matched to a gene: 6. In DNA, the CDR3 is TGTGCCAGCAGCTTGGGGCAGGGGGGAGGCTATGGCTACACCTTC. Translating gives CASSLGQGGGYGYTF.

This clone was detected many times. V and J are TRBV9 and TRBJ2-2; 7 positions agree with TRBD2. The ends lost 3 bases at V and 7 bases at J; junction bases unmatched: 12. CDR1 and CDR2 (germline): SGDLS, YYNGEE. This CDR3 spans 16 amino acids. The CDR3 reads CASSAELAPGGGELFF. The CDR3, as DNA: TGTGCCAGCAGCGCAGAACTAGCGCCCGGAGGCGGGGAGCTGTTTTTT.

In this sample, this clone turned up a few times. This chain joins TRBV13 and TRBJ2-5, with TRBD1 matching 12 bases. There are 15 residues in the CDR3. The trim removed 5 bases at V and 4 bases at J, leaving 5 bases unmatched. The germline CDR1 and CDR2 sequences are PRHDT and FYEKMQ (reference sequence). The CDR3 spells CASSTGTGGAETQYF. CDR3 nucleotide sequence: TGTGCCAGCAGCACCGGGACAGGGGGCGCAGAGACCCAGTACTTC.

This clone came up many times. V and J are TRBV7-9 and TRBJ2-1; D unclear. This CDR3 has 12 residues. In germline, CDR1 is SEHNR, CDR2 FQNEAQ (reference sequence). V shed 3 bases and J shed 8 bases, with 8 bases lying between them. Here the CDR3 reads CASSFFLDEQFF. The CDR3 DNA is TGTGCCAGCAGCTTCTTCTTAGATGAGCAGTTCTTC.

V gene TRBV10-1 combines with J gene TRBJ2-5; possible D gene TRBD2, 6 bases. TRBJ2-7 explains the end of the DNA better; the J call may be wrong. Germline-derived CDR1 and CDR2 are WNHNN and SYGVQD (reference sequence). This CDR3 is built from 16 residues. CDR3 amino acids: CASSDHGTLSSYEQYF. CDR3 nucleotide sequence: TGCGCCAGCAGTGATCACGGGACTCTAAGCTCCTACGAGCAGTACTTC.

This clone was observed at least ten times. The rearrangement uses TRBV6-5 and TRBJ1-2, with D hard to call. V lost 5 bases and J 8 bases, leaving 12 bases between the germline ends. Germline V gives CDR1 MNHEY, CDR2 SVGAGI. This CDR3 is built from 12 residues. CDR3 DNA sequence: TGTGCCAGCAGTCGTGACTCGGGGGGCTACACCTTC. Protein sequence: CASSRDSGGYTF.

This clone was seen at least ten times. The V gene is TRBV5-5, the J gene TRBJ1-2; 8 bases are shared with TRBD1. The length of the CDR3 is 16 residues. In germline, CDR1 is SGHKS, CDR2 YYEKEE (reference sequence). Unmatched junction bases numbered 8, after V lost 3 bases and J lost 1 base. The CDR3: CASSWGTGPGNYGYTF. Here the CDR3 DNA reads TGTGCCAGCAGCTGGGGGACAGGTCCGGGTAACTATGGCTACACCTTC.

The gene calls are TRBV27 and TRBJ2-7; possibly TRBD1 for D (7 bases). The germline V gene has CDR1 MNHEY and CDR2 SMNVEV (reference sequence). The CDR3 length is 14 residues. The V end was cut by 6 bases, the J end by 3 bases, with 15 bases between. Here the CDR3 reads CASRRQGGYYEQYF. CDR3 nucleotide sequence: TGTGCCAGCAGGCGACAGGGAGGTTACTACGAGCAGTACTTC.

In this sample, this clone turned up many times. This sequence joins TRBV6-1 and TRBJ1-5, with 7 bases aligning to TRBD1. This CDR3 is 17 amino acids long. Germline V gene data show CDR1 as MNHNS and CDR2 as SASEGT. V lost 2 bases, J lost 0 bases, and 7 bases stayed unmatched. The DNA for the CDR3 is TGTGCCAGCAGTGAAAGGGGGACAGTTTATAGCAATCAGCCCCAGCATTTT. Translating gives CASSERGTVYSNQPQHF.

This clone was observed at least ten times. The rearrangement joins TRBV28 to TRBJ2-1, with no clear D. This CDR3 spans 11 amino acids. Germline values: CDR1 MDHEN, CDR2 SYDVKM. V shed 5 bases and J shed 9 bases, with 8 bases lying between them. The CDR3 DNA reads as TGTGCCAGCAGTCCCGGAGTTGAGCAGTTCTTC. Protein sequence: CASSPGVEQFF.

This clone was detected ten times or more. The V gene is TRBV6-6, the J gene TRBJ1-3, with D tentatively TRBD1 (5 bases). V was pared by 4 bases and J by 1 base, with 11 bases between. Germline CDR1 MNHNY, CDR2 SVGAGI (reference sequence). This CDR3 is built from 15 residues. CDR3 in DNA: TGTGCCAGCAGTTGGGGGGAACGGTCTGGAAACACCATATATTTT. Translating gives CASSWGERSGNTIYF.

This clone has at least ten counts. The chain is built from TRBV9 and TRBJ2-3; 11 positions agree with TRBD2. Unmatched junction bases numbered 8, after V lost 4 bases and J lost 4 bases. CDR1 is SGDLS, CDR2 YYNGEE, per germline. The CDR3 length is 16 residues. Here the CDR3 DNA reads TGTGCCAGCAGCTCAACTAGCGGGAGAAGGGCAGATACGCAGTATTTT. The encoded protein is CASSSTSGRRADTQYF.